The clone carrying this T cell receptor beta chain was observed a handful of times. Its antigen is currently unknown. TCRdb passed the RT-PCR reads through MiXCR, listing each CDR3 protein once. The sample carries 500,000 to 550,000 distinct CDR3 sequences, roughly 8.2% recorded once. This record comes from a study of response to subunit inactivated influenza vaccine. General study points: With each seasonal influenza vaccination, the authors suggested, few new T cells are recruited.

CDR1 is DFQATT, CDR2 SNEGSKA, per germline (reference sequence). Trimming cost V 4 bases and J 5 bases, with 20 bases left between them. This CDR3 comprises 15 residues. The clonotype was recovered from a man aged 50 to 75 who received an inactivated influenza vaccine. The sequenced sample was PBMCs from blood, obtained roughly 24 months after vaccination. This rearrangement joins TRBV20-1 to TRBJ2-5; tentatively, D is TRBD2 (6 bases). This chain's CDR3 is CSATRAGPLRETQYF. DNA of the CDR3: TGCAGTGCTACTCGGGCGGGGCCCCTCAGGGAGACCCAGTACTTC.